Described below is a single T cell receptor beta chain sequence and its context. Its target is not known. Being one base from a much bigger clone, this may be a read error. It was RNA transcripts that yielded the amplified TCR beta CDR3 regions. An initial round of RT-PCR targeting the TCR CDR3 relied on the HTBI primer set. TCRdb reprocessed the multiplex PCR reads with MiXCR, giving one entry per CDR3 protein. The data contain some 650,000 distinct CDR3 sequences, more than 15% of them singletons. The record originates from a study of T cells in Graves' hyperthyroidism and ophthalmopathy. Study-wide points: Also found in blood were most expanded thyroid clonotypes above 0.001. In the analysis, a 13 V-J model separated ophthalmopathy from stable hyperthyroidism.

Disease duration was under 3 months in the ophthalmopathy patients, who also had a Clinical Activity Score of at least 3 and a NOSPECS grade of at least 4. Germline V gene sequence: CDR1 MNHEY, CDR2 SVGEGT. CDR3 size: 13 residues. Sequenced input: blood. The chain is built from TRBV6-2 or TRBV6-3 and TRBJ2-2; TRBD2 might be the D (5 bases). The receptor comes from a woman in her 40s with Graves' ophthalmopathy. CDR3 residues: CPSSYRGSGELFF. In DNA, the CDR3 is TGTCCCAGCAGTTACCGGGGAAGCGGGGAGCTGTTTTTT.